A selection of T cell receptor beta chains follows, all from one sample in a study of T cell responses to AZD1222 COVID-19 vaccine. The assay was immunoSEQ multiplex PCR, and TCRdb's table has in-frame clones only and misses some. The top ten clones hold roughly 6% of a sample with around 96,000 clones, roughly 86% of them seen once. Sequencing used peripheral blood, obtained 28 days after the second AZD1222 dose. The origin of the receptors is an adult who received the AZD1222 COVID-19 vaccine. Both conserved end residues are part of each CDR3. A D gene is named only where the DNA matches it firmly. The size field is filled for only some rows; it gives once, few, many or a size class.

D,V,J,size,DNA,CDR3
-,TRBV19,TRBJ1-1,-,TGTGCCAGTAGTATTGGCACGTACACTGAAGCTTTCTTT,CASSIGTYTEAFF
-,TRBV7-2,TRBJ2-6,-,TGTGCCAGCAGCTTAGGGGGCAAGCCCCTGGGCTGGGGGGCCAACGTCCTGACTTTC,CASSLGGKPLGWGANVLTF
TRBD1,TRBV27,TRBJ1-5,few,TGTGCCAGCAGTAAAACAGGGGAAGGACAGCCCCAGCATTTT,CASSKTGEGQPQHF
-,TRBV18,TRBJ2-6,-,TGTGCCAGCACAACAGGGTTATCTGGGGCCAACGTCCTGACTTTC,CASTTGLSGANVLTF
-,TRBV5-6,TRBJ1-5,-,TGTGCCAGCAGCTTGAGCGTCAGCTTCAATCAGCCCCAGCATTTT,CASSLSVSFNQPQHF
-,TRBV13,TRBJ2-2,-,TGTGCCAGCAGCTTGGGTCTGGCGTTTAGGACCGGGGAGCTGTTTTTT,CASSLGLAFRTGELFF
TRBD2,TRBV7-6,TRBJ2-7,few,TGTGCCAGCAGCTTAGGGACTAGCGGGATTGCCTACGAGCAGTACTTC,CASSLGTSGIAYEQYF
TRBD2,TRBV3-1/TRBV3-2,TRBJ2-1,-,TGTGCCAGCAGCCAAGAAGGCGGGAGGGCAAGCTCCTACAATGAGCAGTTCTTC,CASSQEGGRASSYNEQFF
TRBD2,TRBV10-3,TRBJ2-2,-,TGTGCCATCAGTGATAGTGGACTAGCGGGCCAGAACACCGGGGAGCTGTTTTTT,CAISDSGLAGQNTGELFF
-,TRBV28,TRBJ2-7,few,TGTGCCACCTCTCCCAAGACTCTGTATAGCTCCTACGAGCAGTACTTC,CATSPKTLYSSYEQYF
TRBD1,TRBV6-5,TRBJ2-7,-,TGTGCCAGCAGTCGGGACAGCGCCGCTCAGCAGTACTTC,CASSRDSAAQQYF
-,TRBV5-1,TRBJ2-3,once,TGCGCCAGCAGCCTGGATGGGACTCTCCAGGGGGCAGATACGCAGTATTTT,CASSLDGTLQGADTQYF
TRBD1,TRBV7-9,TRBJ1-5,-,TGTGCCAGCAGCCCCGGTACAGGGGGTAGCAATCAGCCCCAGCATTTT,CASSPGTGGSNQPQHF
-,TRBV7-2,TRBJ1-4,-,TGTGCCAGCAGCTTAGCGGAACAGGGAGGTACTAATGAAAAACTGTTTTTT,CASSLAEQGGTNEKLFF
TRBD2,TRBV11-2,TRBJ2-1,few,TGTGCCAGCAGCTTAGGGGTAGTAGCGGGCTTCAATGAGCAGTTCTTC,CASSLGVVAGFNEQFF
-,TRBV6-5,TRBJ1-1,-,TGTGCCAGCAGATACGGGGTTGGCACTGAAGCTTTCTTT,CASRYGVGTEAFF
-,TRBV19,TRBJ1-4,-,TGTGCCAGTACTTCCGCCCAGGGAATGGCTAATGAAAAACTGTTTTTT,CASTSAQGMANEKLFF
-,TRBV6-2/TRBV6-3,TRBJ1-1,-,TGTGCCAGCAGCGAGAGGAACACTGAAGCTTTCTTT,CASSERNTEAFF
-,TRBV4-2,TRBJ1-5,few,TGTGCCAGCAGCCAAGAAGAGGGGAGCAATCAGCCCCAGCATTTT,CASSQEEGSNQPQHF
TRBD2,TRBV18,TRBJ2-1,-,TGTGCCAGCTCACCACCCGGGACTAGCGGCTACAATGAGCAGTTCTTC,CASSPPGTSGYNEQFF
-,TRBV5-1,TRBJ2-7,once,TGCGCCAGCAGCTTGGTGGGCAGGGGATTGTACGAGCAGTACTTC,CASSLVGRGLYEQYF
TRBD2,TRBV30,TRBJ2-1,-,TGTGCCTGGAGGCCATTCGCTAGCGGGATCTACAATGAGCAGTTCTTC,CAWRPFASGIYNEQFF
-,TRBV5-5,TRBJ2-7,-,TGTGCCAGCAGCTTGTCCCACGAGCAGTACTTC,CASSLSHEQYF
-,TRBV9,TRBJ2-1,once,TGTGCCAGCAGCGCGACCGGGACTTTACTCGATGAGCAGTTCTTC,CASSATGTLLDEQFF
TRBD2,TRBV28,TRBJ2-7,-,TGTGCCAGCAGTCCCGGGACTAGCGAATCCTACGAGCAGTACTTC,CASSPGTSESYEQYF
-,TRBV7-8,TRBJ2-1,-,TGTGCCAGCAGCCTTAACAATGAGCAGTTCTTC,CASSLNNEQFF
-,TRBV9,TRBJ2-5,-,TGTGCCAGCAGCCCCTACGGACAGTTAGAGACCCAGTACTTC,CASSPYGQLETQYF
-,TRBV5-1,TRBJ1-3,few,TGCGCCAGCAGCTCCCTGAACTCTGGAAACACCATATATTTT,CASSSLNSGNTIYF
-,TRBV6-5,TRBJ2-7,-,TGTGCCAGCAGTCATACAACCCAGGGATACGAGCAGTACTTC,CASSHTTQGYEQYF
-,TRBV5-4,TRBJ1-1,-,TGTGCCAGCAGCCCCCGGACAGAGAACACTGAAGCTTTCTTT,CASSPRTENTEAFF
-,TRBV6-1,TRBJ1-5,-,TGTGCCAGCCTCAGGGCTCCGGGGGGCAATCAGCCCCAGCATTTT,CASLRAPGGNQPQHF
-,TRBV5-1,TRBJ1-1,-,TGCGCCAGCAGCTTGGGTTGGGCATCCACTGAAGCTTTCTTT,CASSLGWASTEAFF
-,TRBV28,TRBJ1-1,few,TGTGCCAGCAGCAGCCTGGGGGGTGTCACTGAAGCTTTCTTT,CASSSLGGVTEAFF
-,TRBV27,TRBJ1-6,once,TGTGCCAGCAGTTTAGAAAGCTCCTATAATTCACCCCTCCACTTT,CASSLESSYNSPLHF
-,TRBV7-2,TRBJ1-2,-,TGTGCCAGCAGCTTAGCGTCACATGGCTACACCTTC,CASSLASHGYTF
TRBD2,TRBV19,TRBJ2-7,-,TGTGCCAGTAGCCACGGCGCGGGGGTTTACGAGCAGTACTTC,CASSHGAGVYEQYF
-,TRBV18,TRBJ1-1,-,TGTGCCAGCTCACCCCTGGCTGAGACTGAAGCTTTCTTT,CASSPLAETEAFF
-,TRBV30,TRBJ1-4,-,TGTGCCTGGAGCGATCATACTACTGAAAAACTGTTTTTT,CAWSDHTTEKLFF
-,TRBV5-6,TRBJ2-7,-,TGTGCCAGCAGCTTCCAGCCCCCAGGCGAGCAGTACTTC,CASSFQPPGEQYF
-,TRBV5-4,TRBJ1-1,-,TGTGCCGACACCCCTGAAGCTTTCTTT,CADTPEAFF
-,TRBV28,TRBJ1-6,-,TGTGCCAGCAGTCCGCCGAGGGGGGCCCTCCACTTT,CASSPPRGALHF
-,TRBV11-2,TRBJ2-2,once,TGTGCCAGCACCCAGGGGAACACCGGGGAGCTGTTTTTT,CASTQGNTGELFF
-,TRBV7-2,TRBJ2-7,-,TGTGCCAGCAGCCCAGGGTTTGCGCTAACCCACGAGCAGTACTTC,CASSPGFALTHEQYF
-,TRBV5-4,TRBJ1-2,-,TGTGCCAGCAGCTTGGGCAGACAGCCTAACTATGGCTACACCTTC,CASSLGRQPNYGYTF
-,TRBV10-3,TRBJ2-1,-,TGTGCCATCAGACTACTAGAAAACAATGAGCAGTTCTTC,CAIRLLENNEQFF
TRBD1,TRBV19,TRBJ1-2,-,TGTGCCAGTAGAAACAGGGGGCTCTATGGCTACACCTTC,CASRNRGLYGYTF